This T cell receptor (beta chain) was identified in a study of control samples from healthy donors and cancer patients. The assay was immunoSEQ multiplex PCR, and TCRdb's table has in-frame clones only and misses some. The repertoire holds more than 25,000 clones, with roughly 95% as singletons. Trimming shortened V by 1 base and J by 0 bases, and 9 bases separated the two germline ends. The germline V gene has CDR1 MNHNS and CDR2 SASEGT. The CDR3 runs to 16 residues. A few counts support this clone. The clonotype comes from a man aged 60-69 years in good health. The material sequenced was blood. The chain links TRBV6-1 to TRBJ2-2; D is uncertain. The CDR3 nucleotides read TGTGCCAGCAGTGAAGTTCAAGGAACGAACACCGGGGAGCTGTTTTTT. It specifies CASSEVQGTNTGELFF.